A selection of T cell receptor beta chains follows, all from one sample in a study of blood T cells in healthy people across ages. TCRdb independently ran MiXCR on the 5' RACE reads; one entry per CDR3 protein. The repertoire holds hundreds of thousands of distinct CDR3 sequences, 25% to 30% seen once, with 29% in the top ten. The source material was blood. The receptor set was obtained from an older woman in good health. CDR3s include the opening cysteine and the closing phenylalanine or tryptophan. The order of the fields is clone size, J gene, CDR3 length, D gene, V gene, CDR3 DNA, CDR3 protein. D genes are given only for firm matches. Clone size, where shown, is once, few, many, or a class for clones that have expanded.

-	TRBJ1-1	13	-	TRBV24-1	TGTGCCACCAGTGAATCCAGGGGCACTGAAGCTTTCTTT	CATSESRGTEAFF
-	TRBJ1-6	18	-	TRBV12-3/TRBV12-4	TGTGCCAGCAGTCGGGGACTTTTAGTGGCGTCTAACAATTCACCCCTCCACTTT	CASSRGLLVASNNSPLHF
once	TRBJ1-2	14	-	TRBV7-2	TGTGCCAGCAGCTTAGGTACAGCGAACTATGGCTACACCTTC	CASSLGTANYGYTF
few	TRBJ2-7	13	-	TRBV12-3/TRBV12-4	TGTGCCAGCAGTTGGACTAACTCCTACGAGCAGTACTTC	CASSWTNSYEQYF
-	TRBJ2-6	17	TRBD1	TRBV7-9	TGTGCCAGCAGAAGAACACAGGGGGCATCTGGGGCCAACGTCCTGACTTTC	CASRRTQGASGANVLTF
many	TRBJ2-3	15	-	TRBV6-6	TGTGCCAGCAGTTACATGATGGCCTATGCGGATACGCAGTATTTT	CASSYMMAYADTQYF
once	TRBJ2-5	17	-	TRBV7-9	TGTGCCAGCAGCCTACCTGCGAGCGGGTGCCACCAAGAGACCCAGTACTTC	CASSLPASGCHQETQYF
few	TRBJ2-7	13	-	TRBV3-1	TGTGCCAGCGGTAGGCAGAGCTCCTACGAGCAGTACTTC	CASGRQSSYEQYF
-	TRBJ2-6	17	-	TRBV7-9	TGTGCCAGCAGCCCGAGCAGGGCTCGTTCTGGGGCCAACGTCCTGACTTTC	CASSPSRARSGANVLTF
-	TRBJ2-5	14	-	TRBV5-6	TGTGCCAGCAGCTCGCCGGGGATACAAGAGACCCAGTACTTC	CASSSPGIQETQYF
few	TRBJ1-5	15	-	TRBV24-1	TGTGCCACCAGCCCCGGGGGCGCGAGCAATCAGCCCCAGCATTTT	CATSPGGASNQPQHF
-	TRBJ2-2	14	-	TRBV4-1	TGCGCCAGCAGCCAGCGGATTAGCGCCGGGGAGCTGTTTTTT	CASSQRISAGELFF
-	TRBJ2-1	17	TRBD2	TRBV9	TGTGCCAGCAGCCCCCTAGCGGGCCCTCTCTCCTACAATGAGCAGTTCTTC	CASSPLAGPLSYNEQFF
few	TRBJ1-5	13	-	TRBV7-2	TGTGCCAGCAGTAGCAGAGGTGGTCAGCCCCAGCATTTT	CASSSRGGQPQHF
few	TRBJ2-7	13	-	TRBV20-1	TGCAGTGCAATGGATTGGGGCTCCTACGAGCAGTACTTC	CSAMDWGSYEQYF
few	TRBJ2-5	15	-	TRBV5-1	TGCGCCAGCAGCTTGTGGACTGCTTGGTCGGAGACCCAGTACTTC	CASSLWTAWSETQYF
-	TRBJ2-2	15	-	TRBV9	TGTGCCAGCAGCGTAGGATCTACTAGTACCGGGGAGCTGTTTTTT	CASSVGSTSTGELFF
few	TRBJ2-7	15	-	TRBV20-1	TGCAGTGCTAGACCCACTCCGGGCCCTAAATACGAGCAGTACTTC	CSARPTPGPKYEQYF
few	TRBJ2-5	15	TRBD2	TRBV7-7	TGTGCTAGCAGCCCGAGCACTAGCGGGCAAGAGACCCAGTACTTC	CASSPSTSGQETQYF
many	TRBJ2-7	14	-	TRBV7-2	TGTGCCAGCAGCTTACAGGAGGGACGCTACGAGCAGTACTTC	CASSLQEGRYEQYF